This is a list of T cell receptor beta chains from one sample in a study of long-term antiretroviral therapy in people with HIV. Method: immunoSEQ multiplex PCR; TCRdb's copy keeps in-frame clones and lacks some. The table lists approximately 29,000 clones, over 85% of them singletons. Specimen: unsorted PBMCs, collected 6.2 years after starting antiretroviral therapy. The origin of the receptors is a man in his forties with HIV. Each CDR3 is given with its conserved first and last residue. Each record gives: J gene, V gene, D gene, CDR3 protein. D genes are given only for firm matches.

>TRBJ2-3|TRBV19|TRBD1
CASTGTGVFPDTQYF
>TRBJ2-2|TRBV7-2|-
CASSQGLTTGELFF
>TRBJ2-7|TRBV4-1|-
CASSQDELASSYEQYF
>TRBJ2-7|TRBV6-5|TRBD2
CASSYSTAGSSEQYF
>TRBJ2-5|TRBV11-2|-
CASSPGPIQETQYF
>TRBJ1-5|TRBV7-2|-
CASSLVNRDPPQHF
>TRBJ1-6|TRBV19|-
CASSIGASPSPLHF
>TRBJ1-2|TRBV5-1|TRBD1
CASSSGQGFGYTF
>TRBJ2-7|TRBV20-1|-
CSAGGSYEQYF
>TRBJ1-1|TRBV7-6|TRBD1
CASSVTGAAEAFF
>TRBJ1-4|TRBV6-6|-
CATGQGIASEKLFF
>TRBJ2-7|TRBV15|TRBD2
CATSSGTRMYEQYF
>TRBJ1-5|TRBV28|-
CATGRRGGSNQPQHF
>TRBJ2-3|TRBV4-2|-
CASSLQVDTQYF
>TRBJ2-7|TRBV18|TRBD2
CASSPGGANEQYF
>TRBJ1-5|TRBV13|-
CASSETGTNQPQHF